These 11 T cell receptor beta chains originate from one sample sequenced in a study of cytomegalovirus exposure and HLA in healthy donors (dated by TCRdb to about 2017). Libraries were made using the immunoSEQ multiplex PCR assay. For the multiplex PCR, a mixture combining 60 forward primers for TCR Vbeta segments and 13 reverse primers for TCR Jbeta segments was used. Sourced from immuneACCESS, this table was stored by TCRdb with only in-frame sequences that have V and J called. A share of the clones is absent; for the studies checked, an unresolved V gene accounts for under half, and the remainder has no known explanation. Recorded for this sample are more than 50,000 clones; 65% to 90% of them occurred a single time. Of the sample, 9.5% to 12% falls within the top ten clones. The sample taken for sequencing was PBMCs. Every receptor here comes from a female donor in good health and CMV-seronegative.

The rearrangement joins TRBV5-6 to TRBJ2-5; 7 bases agree with TRBD2. The end of the DNA is better explained by TRBJ2-7, so the J call may be wrong. The CDR3 contains 14 residues. Germline V gene lookup returns CDR1 SGHDT and CDR2 YYEEEE. CDR3 coding DNA: TGTGCCAGCAGCGCGGCTAGCGGAACCTACGAGCAGTACTTC. This translates into CASSAASGTYEQYF.

Written as DNA, the CDR3 is TGCGCCAGCAAAGTAGTCGTGAACACTGAAGCTTTCTTT. The encoded protein is CASKVVVNTEAFF. This chain links TRBV5-1 with TRBJ1-1; D not resolved. V was trimmed by 6 bases and J by 0 bases, leaving 9 bases between them. Looked up from germline, CDR1 is SGHRS and CDR2 is YFSETQ. CDR3 size: 13 residues.

The chain carries TRBV5-6 and TRBJ2-2; D unclear. The CDR3 runs to 15 residues. With 0 bases removed from V and 3 bases from J, the gap between germline ends came to 9 bases. Per the germline V gene, CDR1 is SGHDT and CDR2 is YYEEEE. The CDR3 loop reads CASSLVDTHTGELFF. CDR3 in DNA: TGTGCCAGCAGCTTGGTCGACACCCACACCGGGGAGCTGTTTTTT.

The chain is built from TRBV15 and TRBJ2-4, with 12 bases fitting TRBD2. Trimming at V came to 3 bases and at J to 0 bases, leaving 15 bases not matched to a gene. The CDR3 loop spans 21 amino acids. Per the germline V gene, CDR1 is LNHNV and CDR2 is YYDKDF (reference sequence). CDR3 bases: TGTGCCACCAGCAGGGAGTACTGGACTAGCGGGACACCCCTAGCCAAAAACATTCAGTACTTC. It is translated as CATSREYWTSGTPLAKNIQYF.

The chain combines TRBV7-2 with TRBJ1-2; no definite D call. This CDR3 region has 15 residues. Trimming shortened V by 1 base and J by 2 bases, and 11 bases separated the two germline ends. Germline assignment: CDR1 SGHTA and CDR2 FQGNSA. The CDR3 loop reads CASSLDAGRNYGYTF. Written as DNA, the CDR3 is TGTGCCAGCAGCTTAGATGCGGGAAGAAACTATGGCTACACCTTC.

This clone was observed once. The chain uses TRBV25-1 and TRBJ2-2, with D possibly matching TRBD2 (5 bases). Deletions cut 2 bases from V and 4 bases from J, with 5 bases between. This CDR3 is built from 13 residues. Germline CDR1 and CDR2: MGHDK and SYGVNS. The CDR3 coding sequence is TGTGCCAGCAGTGAAACTAGCACCGGGGAGCTGTTTTTT. It is translated as CASSETSTGELFF. The whole variable domain, filled in from reference TRBV25-1 and TRBJ2-2, reads EADIYQTPRYLVIGTGKKITLECSQTMGHDKMYWYQQDPGMELHLIHYSYGVNSTEKGDLSSESTVSRIRTEHFPLTLESARPSHTSQYLCASSETSTGELFFGEGSRLTVL.

The chain couples TRBV5-4 to TRBJ2-7, with a possible D match to TRBD2 (5 bases). Germline values: CDR1 SGHNT, CDR2 YYREEE (reference sequence). This CDR3 is 14 amino acids long. Trimming pared 1 base from V and 3 bases from J, leaving 11 bases between. The CDR3 sequence is CASSLYTGVYEQYF. CDR3 DNA sequence: TGTGCCAGCAGCTTGTACACCGGGGTCTACGAGCAGTACTTC.

This clone has a single count. The V gene is TRBV5-1, the J gene TRBJ2-2; 8 bases are a match to TRBD1. The CDR3 spans 14 residues. Trimming cost V 4 bases and J 5 bases; bases outside gene matches: 4. Germline CDR1 is SGHRS and CDR2 is YFSETQ. As DNA, the CDR3 is TGCGCCAGCAGCACCGGGACAGGAACCGGGGAGCTGTTTTTT. Its translation: CASSTGTGTGELFF.

The chain joins TRBV18 to TRBJ1-5, with a tentative D call TRBD1 (6 bases). Germline V gives CDR1 KGHSH, CDR2 LQKENI. This CDR3 has 16 residues. V was trimmed by 3 bases and J by 1 base, leaving 13 bases between them. This CDR3 is CASSPGGRGSNQPQHF. In DNA, the CDR3 is TGTGCCAGCTCACCTGGTGGGAGGGGGAGCAATCAGCCCCAGCATTTT.

The chain uses TRBV7-2 and TRBJ2-7; the match to TRBD2 covers 7 bases. The germline V gene has CDR1 SGHTA and CDR2 FQGNSA. The length of the CDR3 is 11 residues. Unmatched junction bases numbered 3, after V lost 8 bases and J lost 5 bases. The CDR3 coding sequence is TGTGCCAGCGGGGGGGAACACGAGCAGTACTTC. Its translation: CASGGEHEQYF.

The V call is TRBV7-3, the J call TRBJ1-1; D is perhaps TRBD1 (5 bases). The CDR3 has 16 residues. Germline V gene lookup returns CDR1 SGHTA and CDR2 FQGTGA. V gave up 3 bases and J gave up 7 bases, with 21 bases separating them. CDR3 nucleotide sequence: TGTGCCAGCAGCTTGATGGCGGGGGGACCGGGGCTTGAAGCTTTCTTT. It translates to CASSLMAGGPGLEAFF.